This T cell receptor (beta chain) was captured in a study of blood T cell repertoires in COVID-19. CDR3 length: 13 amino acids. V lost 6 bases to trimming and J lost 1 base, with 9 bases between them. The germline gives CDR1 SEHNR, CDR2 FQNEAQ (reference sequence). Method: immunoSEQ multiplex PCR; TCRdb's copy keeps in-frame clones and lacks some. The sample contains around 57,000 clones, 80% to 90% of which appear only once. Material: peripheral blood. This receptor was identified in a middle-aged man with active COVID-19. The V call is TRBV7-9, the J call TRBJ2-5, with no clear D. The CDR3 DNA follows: TGTGCCAGCAGAACCCGGTCCCAAGAGACCCAGTACTTC. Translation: CASRTRSQETQYF.